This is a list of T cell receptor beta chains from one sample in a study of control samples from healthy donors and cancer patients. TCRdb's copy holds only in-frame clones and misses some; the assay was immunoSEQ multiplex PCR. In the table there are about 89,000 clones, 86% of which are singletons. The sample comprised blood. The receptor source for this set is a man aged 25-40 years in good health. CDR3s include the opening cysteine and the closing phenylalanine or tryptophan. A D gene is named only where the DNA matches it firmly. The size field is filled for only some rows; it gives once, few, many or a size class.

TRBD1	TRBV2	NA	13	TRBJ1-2	CASRPTGGNGYTF	TGTGCCAGCAGGCCGACAGGGGGTAATGGCTACACCTTC
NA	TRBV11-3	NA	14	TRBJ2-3	CASSLEGFTDTQYF	TGTGCCAGCAGCTTAGAAGGGTTCACAGATACGCAGTATTTT
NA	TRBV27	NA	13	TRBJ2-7	CASSPQGSYEQYF	TGTGCCAGCAGCCCACAGGGTTCCTACGAGCAGTACTTC
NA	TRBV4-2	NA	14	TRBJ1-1	CASSPGGKDTEAFF	TGTGCCAGCAGCCCCGGGGGGAAGGACACTGAAGCTTTCTTT
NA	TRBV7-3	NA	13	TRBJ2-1	CASSGGPNNEQFF	TGTGCCAGCAGCGGGGGCCCTAACAATGAGCAGTTCTTC
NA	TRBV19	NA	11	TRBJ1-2	CAGGGIYGYTF	TGTGCCGGGGGAGGGATATATGGCTACACCTTC
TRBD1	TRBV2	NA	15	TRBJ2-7	CASGLSGQGSSEQYF	TGTGCCAGCGGACTCTCGGGACAGGGGTCTAGCGAGCAGTACTTC
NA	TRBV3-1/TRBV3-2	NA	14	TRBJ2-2	CASSQDQRTGELFF	TGTGCCAGCAGCCAAGATCAGAGAACCGGGGAGCTGTTTTTT
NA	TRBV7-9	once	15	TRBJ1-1	CASSSRRDQNTEAFF	TGTGCCAGCAGCTCAAGACGGGACCAGAACACTGAAGCTTTCTTT
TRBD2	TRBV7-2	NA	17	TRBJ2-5	CASSPTRLAGVLETQYF	TGTGCCAGCAGCCCTACCCGACTAGCGGGCGTGTTGGAGACCCAGTACTTC